This entry describes one T cell receptor beta chain. Its antigen is unknown. V gave up 0 bases and J gave up 5 bases, with 15 bases separating them. This CDR3 contains 17 residues. The germline CDR1 and CDR2 sequences are SGHRS and YFSETQ. The data belong to a study of OX40 agonist ivuxolimab in advanced cancers. Findings and caveats of the study: Partly responding patients at 0.1-3.0 mg/kg showed some of the smallest clonal expansion.

Assay used: immunoSEQ multiplex PCR; TCRdb lists only in-frame clones, some missing. This table holds 45,000 to 60,000 clones, 85% to 90% found once. The V and J genes are TRBV5-1 and TRBJ1-6; TRBD1 is a possible D gene (5 bases). The sequenced sample was CD4+ or CD8+ T cells sorted from blood, obtained in a trial of the OX40 agonist ivuxolimab. The clonotype comes from an adult with an advanced solid tumor such as melanoma, head and neck, liver or kidney cancer. For the CDR3, the DNA is TGCGCCAGCAGCTTGGAAGGGGCAGCCTTTAATAATTCACCCCTCCACTTT. Translated, it gives CASSLEGAAFNNSPLHF.